A single sample gave rise to the 11 T cell receptor beta chains below, sequenced in a study of T-cell reconstitution after alpha-beta-depleted transplantation in children. Preparation of the TCRbeta library was carried out with unique molecular identifiers. TCRdb ran MiXCR on the PCR reads and lists one entry per CDR3 protein. The table has some 460,000 distinct CDR3 sequences, roughly 17% seen once; the top ten hold approximately 28%. The sequencing used PBMCs, mostly from graft donor cells, collected 360 days after TCRalphabeta/CD19-depleted stem cell transplant. These receptors came from a boy in the first two years of life who had a stem cell transplant for Wiskott-Aldrich syndrome, so the T cells may come from the graft donor.

The V gene is TRBV6-1, the J gene TRBJ1-1; 7 positions agree with TRBD1. The J segment lost 6 bases and the V segment lost 7 bases, leaving 5 bases of the junction unmatched. The CDR3 spans 12 residues. Germline CDR1 is MNHNS and CDR2 is SASEGT. The CDR3 protein is CASTRGRAEAFF. The CDR3 DNA is TGTGCCAGCACCAGGGGGAGGGCTGAAGCTTTCTTT.

The J gene is TRBJ2-1, the V gene TRBV12-3 or TRBV12-4; 8 bases align to TRBD2. V lost 3 bases, J lost 5 bases, and 6 bases stayed unmatched. There are 15 residues in the CDR3. CDR3 sequence: CASSLLAGTNNEQFF. CDR3 coding DNA: TGTGCCAGCAGTTTGTTAGCGGGGACTAACAATGAGCAGTTCTTC.

The chain joins TRBV24-1 to TRBJ2-1; 12 positions match TRBD2. In germline, CDR1 is KGHDR, CDR2 SFDVKD. The J segment lost 8 bases and the V segment lost 1 base, leaving 5 bases of the junction unmatched. The CDR3 sequence is 16 residues long. Here the CDR3 reads CATSDFRLAGAYEQFF. Here the CDR3 DNA reads TGTGCCACCAGTGATTTTAGACTAGCGGGAGCGTATGAGCAGTTCTTC.

This clonotype was seen a few times. The chain is built from TRBV13 and TRBJ2-1; D might be TRBD2 (6 bases). V lost 1 base and J 4 bases, leaving 17 bases between the germline ends. The CDR3 spans 17 residues. Germline lookup yields CDR1 PRHDT and CDR2 FYEKMQ (reference sequence). CDR3 protein: CASSLEGRRYGYNEQFF. The CDR3 nucleotides are TGTGCCAGCAGCTTAGAAGGGAGGAGATACGGATACAATGAGCAGTTCTTC.

The chain recombines TRBV7-6 with TRBJ2-2; 11 bases map to TRBD2. The CDR3 consists of 16 residues. With V trimmed by 1 base and J by 5 bases, 3 bases remained unmatched. Germline V CDR1 and CDR2: SGHVS, FNYEAQ. The CDR3 nucleotides read TGTGCCAGCAGCTTAGGGCCTAGCGGGGGGACCGGGGAGCTGTTTTTT. Its translation: CASSLGPSGGTGELFF.

This clonotype was observed a handful of times. The rearrangement links TRBV12-3 or TRBV12-4 to TRBJ1-2; D is perhaps TRBD1 (5 bases). This CDR3 has 15 residues. V lost 3 bases and J lost 4, with 15 bases in between. The CDR3 loop is CASSFKSGRAYGYTF. The DNA of the CDR3 is TGTGCCAGCAGTTTCAAATCCGGCAGGGCCTATGGCTACACCTTC.

This clonotype occurred a few times. The chain recombines TRBV20-1 with TRBJ2-1; D is undetermined. The CDR3 runs 13 residues. Germline CDR1 reads DFQATT; CDR2 reads SNEGSKA (reference sequence). V was trimmed by 6 bases and J by 4 bases, leaving 13 bases between them. CDR3 DNA sequence: TGCAGTGCCCAGTTAAAAACGTACAATGAGCAGTTCTTC. Translated: CSAQLKTYNEQFF.

The chain uses TRBV6-5 and TRBJ2-3; the match to TRBD2 covers 14 bases. V dropped 2 bases and J dropped 6; count of bases not matched to a gene: 10. The CDR3 spans 18 residues. The germline V gene encodes CDR1 MNHEY and CDR2 SVGAGI. The CDR3 here is CASSYRGLAGEKGDTQYF. The CDR3 DNA is TGTGCCAGCAGTTACCGGGGACTAGCGGGGGAAAAAGGGGATACGCAGTATTTT.

A few counts support this clonotype. The gene calls are TRBV14 and TRBJ2-1; TRBD1 might be the D (6 bases). The CDR3 loop spans 15 amino acids. Germline V CDR1 and CDR2: SGHDN, FVKESK. V gave up 1 base and J gave up 3 bases, with 10 bases separating them. The CDR3 region has the DNA TGTGCCAGCAGCCAAGTGGGACACCTCTACAATGAGCAGTTCTTC. It specifies CASSQVGHLYNEQFF. The full variable domain, in which reference TRBV14 and TRBJ2-1 provide the parts outside the CDR3, is EAGVTQFPSHSVIEKGQTVTLRCDPISGHDNLYWYRRVMGKEIKFLLHFVKESKQDESGMPNNRFLAERTGGTYSTLKVQPAELEDSGVYFCASSQVGHLYNEQFFGPGTRLTVL.

The chain has TRBV11-3 and TRBJ1-6; possibly TRBD1 for D (5 bases). Trimming took off 2 bases at V and 6 bases at J, with 8 bases between the two ends. Germline V gene data show CDR1 as SGHNT and CDR2 as YENEEA. This CDR3 comprises 14 residues. The DNA of the CDR3 is TGTGCCAGCAGCTTAAGGGGAGGTAATTCACCCCTCCACTTT. Protein: CASSLRGGNSPLHF. The variable domain in full, completed from reference TRBV11-3 and TRBJ1-6, reads EAGVVQSPRYKIIEKKQPVAFWCNPISGHNTLYWYLQNLGQGPELLIRYENEEAVDDSQLPKDRFSAERLKGVDSTLKIQPAELGDSAVYLCASSLRGGNSPLHFGNGTRLTVT.

This sequence joins TRBV7-9 and TRBJ2-1; 12 nucleotides match TRBD1. Trimming cost V 5 bases and J 9 bases; bases outside gene matches: 8. The CDR3 length is 15 residues. The germline gives CDR1 SEHNR, CDR2 FQNEAQ (reference sequence). CDR3 region: CASSNRDRGPGEQFF. The CDR3, as DNA: TGTGCCAGCAGCAACCGGGACAGGGGGCCAGGTGAGCAGTTCTTC. The whole variable domain, filled in from reference TRBV7-9 and TRBJ2-1, reads DTGVSQNPRHKITKRGQNVTFRCDPISEHNRLYWYRQTLGQGPEFLTYFQNEAQLEKSRLLSDRFSAERPKGSFSTLEIQRTEQGDSAMYLCASSNRDRGPGEQFFGPGTRLTVL.